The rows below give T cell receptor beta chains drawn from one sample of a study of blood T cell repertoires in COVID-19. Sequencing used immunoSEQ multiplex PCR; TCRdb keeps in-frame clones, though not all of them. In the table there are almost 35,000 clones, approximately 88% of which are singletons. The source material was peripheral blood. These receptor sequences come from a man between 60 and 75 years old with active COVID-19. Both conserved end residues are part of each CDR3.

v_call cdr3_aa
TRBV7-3 CASSLDRGYEQYF
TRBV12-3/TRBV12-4 CASSPGGAAFF
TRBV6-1 CASSEAGGLNQPQHF
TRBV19 CASSIDERGRETQYF
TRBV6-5 CASSEGALGQETQYF
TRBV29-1 CSSSAGGETQYF
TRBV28 CASSPTTGVVGSPLHF
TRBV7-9 CASIPPNPGGWTDTQYF
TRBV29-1 CGLTRAPFEKLFF
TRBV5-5 CASSGLAGGYNEQFF
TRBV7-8 CASSSDSSGDIQYF
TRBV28 CASRKGLNTGELFF
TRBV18 CASSLNMGQTETQYF
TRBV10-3 CAISEWGLAGGRYEQYF
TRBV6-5 CASRTGGTLGEQYF
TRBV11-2 CASSLGGTYGYTF
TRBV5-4 CASSLGTSGYEQYF
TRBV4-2 CASSPRQGIMYTEAFF
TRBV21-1 CASSKRSRGRNPYEQYF
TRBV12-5 CASGTGMNTGELFF
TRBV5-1 CASSLPGLAGGGETQYF
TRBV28 CASSGAPGAGPAEQYF
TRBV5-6 CASSPSGGTYEQYF
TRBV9 CASSATGQGGFGEQYF
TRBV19 CASSMRAATNEKLFF
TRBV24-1 CATSDSTPRTGRTDTQYF
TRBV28 CASSLNPHTGYTGELFF
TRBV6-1 CASSESRVRTGYTF
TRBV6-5 CASSSTAGTGATEAFF
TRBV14 CASSQLTGSYNEQFF
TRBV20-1 CGEGSPYEQYF
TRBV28 CASSSPGQGARTEAFF
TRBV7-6 CASSLVTSGETQYF
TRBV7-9 CASSSQRLAGGYNEQFF
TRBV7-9 CASSGPSAAGTRAYEQYF
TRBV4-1 CASSQAPVSGTDTQYF
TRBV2 CASSPRGMALQETQYF
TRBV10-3 CATDQGNTEAFF
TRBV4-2 CASSYSGRVDGELFF
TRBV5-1 CASSLEGGSGITDTQYF
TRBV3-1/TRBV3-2 CASRLSGGTSDQETQYF
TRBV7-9 CASSFQQGPQETQYF
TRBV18 CASSPLVADTQYF
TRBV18 CASSRSRDSAGELFF
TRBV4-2 CASSQDPTGPFEKLFF
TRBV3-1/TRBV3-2 CASSHRDRSYEQYF
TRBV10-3 CAISESPLLAGGAKNIQYF
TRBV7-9 CASSPRSYEQYF